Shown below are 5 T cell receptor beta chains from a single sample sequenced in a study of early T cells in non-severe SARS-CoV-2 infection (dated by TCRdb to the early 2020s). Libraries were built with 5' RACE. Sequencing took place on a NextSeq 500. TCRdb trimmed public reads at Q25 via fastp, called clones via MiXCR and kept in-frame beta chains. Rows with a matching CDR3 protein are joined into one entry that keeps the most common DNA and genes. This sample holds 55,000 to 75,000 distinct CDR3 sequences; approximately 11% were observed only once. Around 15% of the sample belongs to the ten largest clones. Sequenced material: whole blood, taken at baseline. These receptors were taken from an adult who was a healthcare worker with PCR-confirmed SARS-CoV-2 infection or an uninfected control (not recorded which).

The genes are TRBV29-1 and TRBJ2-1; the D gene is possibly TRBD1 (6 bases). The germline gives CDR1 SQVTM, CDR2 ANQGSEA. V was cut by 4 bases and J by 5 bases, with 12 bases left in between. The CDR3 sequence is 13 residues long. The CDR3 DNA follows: TGCAGCGTTGTTCCAGGGGTGCACAATGAGCAGTTCTTC. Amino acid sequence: CSVVPGVHNEQFF.

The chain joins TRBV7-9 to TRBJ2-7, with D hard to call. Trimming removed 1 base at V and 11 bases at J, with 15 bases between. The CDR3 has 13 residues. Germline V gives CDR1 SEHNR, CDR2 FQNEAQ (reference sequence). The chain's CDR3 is CASSLGADAPEYF. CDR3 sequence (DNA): TGTGCCAGCAGCTTAGGGGCAGACGCCCCTGAGTACTTC.

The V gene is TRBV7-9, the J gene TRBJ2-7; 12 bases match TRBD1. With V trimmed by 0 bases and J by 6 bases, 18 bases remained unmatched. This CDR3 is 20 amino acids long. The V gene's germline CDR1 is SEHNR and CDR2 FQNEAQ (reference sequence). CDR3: CASSLAGTGGATRPFREQYF. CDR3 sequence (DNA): TGTGCCAGCAGCTTAGCAGGGACAGGGGGCGCAACGAGACCTTTTCGCGAGCAGTACTTC.

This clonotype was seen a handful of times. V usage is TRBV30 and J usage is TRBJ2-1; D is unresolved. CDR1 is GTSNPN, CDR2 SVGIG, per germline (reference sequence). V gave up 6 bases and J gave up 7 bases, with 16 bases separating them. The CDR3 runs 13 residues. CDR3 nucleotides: TGTGCCTGTTGTAGTGGGTCACCGAATGAGCAGTTCTTC. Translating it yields CACCSGSPNEQFF.

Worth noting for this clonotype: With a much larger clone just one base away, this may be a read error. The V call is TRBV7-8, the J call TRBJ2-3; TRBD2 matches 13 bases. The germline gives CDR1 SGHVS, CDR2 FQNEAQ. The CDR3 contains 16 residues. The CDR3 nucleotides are TGTGTCAGCAGCTTGTTCACTAGCGGGAGGGGTAATACGCAGTATTTT. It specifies CVSSLFTSGRGNTQYF.